The 21 T cell receptor beta chains reported below all come from one sample, sequenced in a study of CD8 T cells in ankylosing spondylitis. TCRdb independently ran MiXCR on the 5' RACE reads; one entry per CDR3 protein. The data hold roughly 240,000 distinct CDR3 sequences, with under 8.5% observed a single time. Source material: blood, either unsorted or a sorted T cell fraction (not recorded which). All receptors derive from a female donor with ankylosing spondylitis or in good health (not recorded which).

The J gene is TRBJ1-2, the V gene TRBV28; the D gene is possibly TRBD1 (6 bases). The CDR3 loop spans 14 amino acids. V was shortened by 5 bases and J by 8 bases, with 18 bases between the two germline ends. The germline V gene encodes CDR1 MDHEN and CDR2 SYDVKM. This CDR3 reads CASSPGGYQAGYTF. The CDR3 bases are TGTGCCAGCAGTCCGGGGGGCTATCAGGCCGGCTACACCTTC.

This clonotype showed up just a few times. An end of the junction differs from the germline gene, which may be a read error. The gene calls are TRBV7-2 and TRBJ2-7; 10 bases align to TRBD1. The CDR3 spans 15 residues. Per germline, CDR1 SGHTA and CDR2 FQGNSA. CDR3 amino acids: CASSLAGTGVSEQYF. The CDR3 bases are TGTGCCAGCAGCCTAGCAGGGACAGGGGTCAGCGAGCAGTACTTC.

This clonotype turned up a few times. The chain has TRBV7-2 and TRBJ2-1, with a tentative D call TRBD2 (6 bases). Germline V gene data show CDR1 as SGHTA and CDR2 as FQGNSA. The CDR3 is 15 residues long. With 5 bases removed from V and 4 bases from J, the gap between germline ends came to 15 bases. The CDR3 here is CASSLGLLSYNEQFF. The DNA for the CDR3 is TGTGCCAGCAGCCTCGGACTACTGAGTTACAATGAGCAGTTCTTC.

The rearrangement uses TRBV29-1 and TRBJ2-1; TRBD2 agrees at 8 bases. The CDR3 is 14 residues long. V was clipped by 6 bases and J by 8 bases; unmatched bases: 12. Germline V gives CDR1 SQVTM, CDR2 ANQGSEA. The CDR3 is CSVRGGGRGYEQFF. CDR3 DNA: TGCAGCGTCCGGGGGGGCGGGAGAGGGTATGAGCAGTTCTTC.

This clonotype was observed many times. The chain uses TRBV7-8 and TRBJ2-1; D may be TRBD2 (6 bases). With 3 bases removed from V and 4 bases from J, the gap between germline ends came to 19 bases. The CDR3 runs 17 residues. The germline V gene encodes CDR1 SGHVS and CDR2 FQNEAQ. The CDR3 sequence is CASSFNSGLRSYNEQFF. The CDR3 DNA sequence: TGTGCCAGCAGCTTTAATAGCGGCCTGCGGAGTTACAATGAGCAGTTCTTC.

This clonotype was recorded many times. Here the CDR3 reads CASRGTASTNEKLFF. CDR3 bases: TGTGCCAGCAGGGGGACAGCGTCAACTAATGAAAAACTGTTTTTT. V and J are TRBV6-2 or TRBV6-3 and TRBJ1-4, with TRBD1 identical over 7 bases. The CDR3 contains 15 residues. Losses at the gene ends were 6 bases for V and 0 bases for J; bases not matched to a gene: 4. Per the germline V gene, CDR1 is MNHEY and CDR2 is SVGEGT.

At least ten counts were recorded for this clonotype. The chain carries TRBV7-9 and TRBJ2-3; D uncertain. V was shortened by 3 bases and J by 2 bases, with 9 bases between the two germline ends. Germline V gene data show CDR1 as SEHNR and CDR2 as FQNEAQ (reference sequence). The CDR3 is made up of 14 amino acids. The CDR3 DNA is TGTGCCAGCAGCTTTTCAGGACCCACAGATACGCAGTATTTT. This translates into CASSFSGPTDTQYF.

Concerning this clonotype: Since a much larger clone is just one base distant, this may be a read error. This chain connects TRBV20-1 to TRBJ2-1; D gene uncertain. With 3 bases removed from V and 1 base from J, the gap between germline ends came to 7 bases. Germline V lookup: CDR1 DFQATT, CDR2 SNEGSKA (reference sequence). CDR3 length equals 13 residues. The CDR3 DNA reads TGCAGTGCTAGTTCCCCTTCCTACAATGAGCAGTTCTTC. Protein: CSASSPSYNEQFF.

This clonotype was counted at least ten times. This sequence joins TRBV28 and TRBJ2-1; 7 bases match TRBD2. The CDR3 sequence is 14 residues long. The junction had 5 bases not matched to a gene; V was cut back by 7 bases and J by 2 bases. Germline CDR1 MDHEN, CDR2 SYDVKM. The CDR3 DNA is TGTGCCAGCAAGGGTGGGGGGGCCTACAATGAGCAGTTCTTC. Translated: CASKGGGAYNEQFF.

This clonotype was observed at least ten times. The chain employs TRBV9 and TRBJ1-3, with D uncertain. Germline assignment: CDR1 SGDLS and CDR2 YYNGEE. Trimming removed 3 bases from V and 1 base from J, with 8 bases in between. This CDR3 comprises 14 residues. The CDR3 DNA is TGTGCCAGCAGCGCAGGTTATTCTGGAAACACCATATATTTT. This encodes CASSAGYSGNTIYF.

This clonotype has more than one count but fewer than ten. One junction end does not reproduce the germline sequence, and a read error may be involved. This chain's CDR3 is CVSSPPGTGGTEAFF. DNA of the CDR3: TGTGTCAGCAGCCCGCCCGGGACAGGAGGCACTGAAGCTTTCTTT. The chain employs TRBV7-2 and TRBJ1-1, with 8 bases identical to TRBD1. Germline loops: CDR1 SGHTA, CDR2 FQGNSA. The CDR3 extends over 15 amino acids.

This clonotype has ten or more counts. CDR3 protein: CASRGLSYNEQFF. Written as DNA, the CDR3 is TGTGCCAGCAGAGGGCTGTCCTACAATGAGCAGTTCTTC. The V gene is TRBV6-2 or TRBV6-3, the J gene TRBJ2-1; D gene unclear. The germline V and J ends were trimmed by 6 bases and 1 base, with 7 bases remaining between them. There are 13 residues in the CDR3. CDR1 is MNHEY, CDR2 SVGEGT, per germline.

The sample holds many counts of this clonotype. This chain links TRBV19 with TRBJ1-1; weak D call: TRBD1 (6 bases). Germline CDR1 is LNHDA and CDR2 is SQIVND (reference sequence). The length of the CDR3 is 14 residues. Trimming pared 5 bases from V and 1 base from J, leaving 11 bases between. In nucleotides, the CDR3 is TGTGCCAGTAGTGGTTCGACAGGGAACACTGAAGCTTTCTTT. Its translation: CASSGSTGNTEAFF.

Remarks on this clonotype: This may come from a read error, since a much larger clone is one base off. The rearrangement uses TRBV9 and TRBJ2-7, with D hard to call. Germline V lookup: CDR1 SGDLS, CDR2 YYNGEE. V was clipped by 4 bases and J by 1 base, with 12 bases between them. The CDR3 is 14 amino acids. The CDR3 DNA is TGTGCCAGCAGCCAAGAGGCCAGGTCCTACGAGCAGTACTTC. Translating gives CASSQEARSYEQYF.

This clonotype has ten or more counts. V is TRBV6-2 or TRBV6-3 and J is TRBJ2-1; D is undetermined. The CDR3 has 12 amino acids. Between the trimmed V and J ends, which lost 6 bases and 3 bases, there was a span of 6 bases. From germline, CDR1 is MNHEY and CDR2 SVGEGT. CDR3 nucleotides: TGTGCCAGCAGCACCGGCTACAATGAGCAGTTCTTC. Protein: CASSTGYNEQFF.

The table lists this clonotype with a count of one. A much larger clone sits a single nucleotide away, making a read error possible. The chain uses TRBV7-9 and TRBJ2-7; 10 nucleotides align to TRBD1. V lost 11 bases and J lost 7; bases outside the gene matches: 11. The CDR3 spans 13 residues. The V gene's germline CDR1 is SEHNR and CDR2 FQNEAQ (reference sequence). CDR3 region: CAGGGQGLGEQYF. Here the CDR3 DNA reads TGTGCCGGCGGGGGACAGGGGTTAGGAGAGCAGTACTTC.

This rearrangement joins TRBV19 to TRBJ1-1; D is unclear. V was clipped by 7 bases and J by 4 bases, with 13 bases between them. CDR3 length: 13 amino acids. Per germline, CDR1 LNHDA and CDR2 SQIVND (reference sequence). CDR3 protein: CASKLGRGTEAFF. In DNA, the CDR3 is TGTGCCAGTAAATTGGGAAGAGGCACTGAAGCTTTCTTT.

This clonotype showed up many times. This rearrangement joins TRBV12-3 or TRBV12-4 to TRBJ1-5; no clear D gene. V lost 6 bases, J lost 4 bases, and 16 bases lay in between. This CDR3 comprises 15 residues. The DNA for the CDR3 is TGTGCCAGCAGCCCTAGCCTGGGTCTTAATCAGCCCCAGCATTTT. This gives the protein CASSPSLGLNQPQHF.

This clonotype was observed at least ten times. The V gene is TRBV12-3 or TRBV12-4, the J gene TRBJ1-2, with 9 nucleotides matching TRBD1. The trim removed 3 bases at V and 7 bases at J, leaving 6 bases unmatched. The CDR3 runs to 14 residues. CDR3 nucleotides: TGTGCCAGCAGTTTGAGGACAGGGGATGGTGGCTACACCTTC. It is translated as CASSLRTGDGGYTF.

The table lists this clonotype with a few counts. The chain couples TRBV6-2 or TRBV6-3 to TRBJ1-1; 7 nucleotides line up with TRBD1. Per the germline V gene, CDR1 is MNHEY and CDR2 is SVGEGT. This CDR3 contains 19 residues. Germline trimming cut 2 bases from V and 1 base from J; bases unmatched to any gene: 16. CDR3 nucleotide sequence: TGTGCCAGCAGTTACCCGACCAGGGGGGCTTTCTCCTCGAACACTGAAGCTTTCTTT. It codes for CASSYPTRGAFSSNTEAFF.

This clonotype was recorded many times. This chain uses TRBV12-3 or TRBV12-4 with TRBJ2-5, with D perhaps being TRBD1 or TRBD2 (5 bases each). V was trimmed by 0 bases and J by 3 bases, leaving 8 bases between them. The CDR3 has 14 residues. The CDR3 DNA is TGTGCCAGCAGTTTAGCCGGGACCGAAGAGACCCAGTACTTC. Its translation is CASSLAGTEETQYF.